This T cell receptor beta chain was observed in a study of cytomegalovirus exposure and HLA in healthy donors. Points from the study as a whole: 164 TCR beta chains were listed as cytomegalovirus-associated. There were some public TCRs occurring in many donors, but most TCR sequences were rare.

About this clone itself: Its antigen is undetermined.

In germline, CDR1 is SGHRS, CDR2 YFSETQ. V lost 2 bases and J 5 bases, leaving 4 bases between the germline ends. The length of the CDR3 is 11 residues. The table came from immunoSEQ multiplex PCR; TCRdb's copy has only in-frame clones and leaves some out. The data show 150,000 to 200,000 clones, approximately 85% seen once. V usage is TRBV5-1 and J usage is TRBJ2-5; D not resolved. Sample: PBMCs. The receptor's source is a woman under 30 in good health and CMV-seronegative. CDR3 region: CASSFQETQYF. The CDR3 nucleotides are TGCGCCAGCAGCTTCCAGGAGACCCAGTACTTC.